One sample yielded the 15 T cell receptor beta chains listed below, sequenced in a study of blood T cell repertoires in COVID-19. Libraries were prepared by immunoSEQ multiplex PCR; TCRdb keeps only in-frame clonotypes and omits some of them. The sample contains 220,000 or so clones, approximately 84% of which appear only once. The sample comprised peripheral blood. These receptors all stem from a woman younger than 45 who had recovered from COVID-19.

This chain connects TRBV19 to TRBJ2-1; possible D gene TRBD2, 6 bases. The CDR3 consists of 14 residues. Germline values: CDR1 LNHDA, CDR2 SQIVND (reference sequence). V lost 9 bases, J lost 6 bases, and 18 bases lay in between. CDR3 sequence: CASALRRDSNEQFF. Written as DNA, the CDR3 is TGTGCCAGCGCCTTACGCCGGGACTCCAATGAGCAGTTCTTC.

The chain is built from TRBV6-6 and TRBJ2-1, with 9 nucleotides matching TRBD1. The CDR3 loop spans 13 amino acids. Germline V CDR1 and CDR2: MNHNY, SVGAGI (reference sequence). Losses at the gene ends were 4 bases for V and 10 bases for J; bases not matched to a gene: 5. The CDR3 is CASSFTGGREQFF. The DNA for the CDR3 is TGTGCCAGCAGTTTCACAGGGGGCAGGGAGCAGTTCTTC.

V gene TRBV28 combines with J gene TRBJ1-3; 7 bases fit TRBD1. From germline, CDR1 is MDHEN and CDR2 SYDVKM. The CDR3 covers 14 residues. The V segment lost 3 bases and the J segment 7 bases; nucleotides outside the gene matches: 6. CDR3 in amino acids: CASSFSRGRNTIYF. The CDR3 nucleotides are TGTGCCAGCAGTTTCAGCAGGGGGAGGAACACCATATATTTT.

V is TRBV19 and J is TRBJ1-1; 8 bases are shared with TRBD1. V dropped 4 bases and J dropped 5; count of bases not matched to a gene: 6. The CDR3 runs to 14 residues. CDR1 and CDR2 (germline): LNHDA, SQIVND (reference sequence). CDR3 nucleotides: TGTGCCAGTAGTACTAGACAGGGGAGTACTGAAGCTTTCTTT. Its translation: CASSTRQGSTEAFF.

The rearrangement joins TRBV28 to TRBJ2-1, with D hard to call. This CDR3 has 11 amino acids. CDR1 and CDR2 (germline): MDHEN, SYDVKM. Between the trimmed V and J ends, which lost 6 bases and 8 bases, there was a span of 8 bases. In DNA, the CDR3 is TGTGCCAGCAGCACTAACGATGAGCAGTTCTTC. It specifies CASSTNDEQFF.

The rearrangement links TRBV24-1 to TRBJ1-2, with 8 bases that match TRBD1. The CDR3 spans 14 residues. CDR1 is KGHDR and CDR2 is SFDVKD in the germline V gene. V was pared by 0 bases and J by 6 bases, with 2 bases of the junction left unmatched. The CDR3 nucleotides are TGTGCCACCAGTGATTTGGGGACAGGCCATGGCTACACCTTC. Its translation is CATSDLGTGHGYTF.

This clone showed up just once. This chain uses TRBV5-4 with TRBJ2-5, with 11 bases lining up with TRBD1. Per germline, CDR1 SGHNT and CDR2 YYREEE (reference sequence). This CDR3 is built from 15 residues. V shed 3 bases and J 5 bases; nucleotides not matched to a gene: 6. CDR3 sequence (DNA): TGTGCCAGCAGCTCGGACAGGGGGCGCGGGGAGACCCAGTACTTC. Translated, it gives CASSSDRGRGETQYF.

The V and J genes are TRBV11-2 and TRBJ2-7; TRBD2 agrees at 8 bases. After removal of 1 base from V and 2 bases from J, the junction contained 4 bases not matched to a gene. The germline V gene has CDR1 SGHAT and CDR2 FQNNGV. This CDR3 is built from 15 residues. CDR3 residues: CASSLVDSGTYEQYF. DNA of the CDR3: TGTGCCAGCAGCTTAGTAGATAGCGGGACCTACGAGCAGTACTTC.

The chain has TRBV9 and TRBJ1-2; 7 bases map to TRBD1. Trimming took 4 bases from V and 8 from J; bases not matched to a gene: 8. Germline CDR1 SGDLS, CDR2 YYNGEE. The CDR3 loop spans 13 amino acids. The CDR3 is CASSPRTGEGYTF. Here the CDR3 DNA reads TGTGCCAGCAGCCCTCGGACAGGAGAAGGCTACACCTTC.

This clone turned up a few times. The rearrangement links TRBV3-1 (or the pseudogene TRBV3-2) to TRBJ2-1, with 8 bases fitting TRBD1. V trimming: 4 bases; J trimming: 9 bases; junction bases outside the gene matches: 5. Germline lookup yields CDR1 LGHDT and CDR2 YNNKEL (reference sequence). The CDR3 has 13 amino acids. The chain's CDR3 is CASSLNRGFEQFF. CDR3 bases: TGTGCCAGCAGCCTCAACAGGGGGTTTGAGCAGTTCTTC.

The chain uses TRBV3-1 (or the pseudogene TRBV3-2) and TRBJ1-1, with 9 nucleotides matching TRBD1. CDR3 size: 18 residues. V was pared by 0 bases and J by 2 bases, with 10 bases of the junction left unmatched. Germline lookup yields CDR1 LGHDT and CDR2 YNNKEL (reference sequence). For the CDR3, the DNA is TGTGCCAGCAGCCAAGAGGGCGTCGGGACAGGGTTAAACACTGAAGCTTTCTTT. Translating gives CASSQEGVGTGLNTEAFF.

The rearrangement links TRBV28 to TRBJ2-3; D may be TRBD2 (6 bases). CDR1 and CDR2 (germline): MDHEN, SYDVKM. This CDR3 contains 16 residues. V was clipped by 4 bases and J by 5 bases, with 19 bases between them. CDR3 sequence: CASSSPGWREEDTQYF. The CDR3 DNA follows: TGTGCCAGCAGTTCCCCCGGCTGGAGGGAAGAAGATACGCAGTATTTT.

The chain recombines TRBV13 with TRBJ1-6; maybe TRBD1 (6 bases). The V and J ends lost 6 bases and 13 bases respectively, with 13 bases between them. Germline V gives CDR1 PRHDT, CDR2 FYEKMQ (reference sequence). The CDR3 runs 12 residues. The DNA of the CDR3 is TGTGCCAGCAGGGAAACAGGGTCCCCCCTCCACTTT. It encodes CASRETGSPLHF. The full variable domain, in which reference TRBV13 and TRBJ1-6 provide the parts outside the CDR3, is AAGVIQSPRHLIKEKRETATLKCYPIPRHDTVYWYQQGPGQDPQFLISFYEKMQSDKGSIPDRFSAQQFSDYHSELNMSSLELGDSALYFCASRETGSPLHFGNGTRLTVT.

The sample holds a few counts of this clone. The genes are TRBV13 and TRBJ2-7; 10 bases are shared with TRBD1. Germline assignment: CDR1 PRHDT and CDR2 FYEKMQ (reference sequence). This CDR3 region has 16 residues. The V and J ends lost 5 bases and 2 bases, in that order; junction bases with no gene match: 9. The CDR3 nucleotides read TGTGCCAGCAGCCCCCCTTTAGGACAGGGGGCCTACGAGCAGTACTTC. Translation: CASSPPLGQGAYEQYF.

This chain links TRBV27 with TRBJ1-3; the match to TRBD1 covers 7 bases. V shed 2 bases, J shed 4 bases, and the junction held 11 bases outside the gene matches. Germline V gene lookup returns CDR1 MNHEY and CDR2 SMNVEV (reference sequence). This CDR3 has 17 residues. The CDR3 sequence is CASSLTLRGGAGNTIYF. As DNA, the CDR3 is TGTGCCAGCAGTTTAACCCTCAGAGGGGGCGCCGGAAACACCATATATTTT.